The rows below give T cell receptor beta chains drawn from one sample of a study of beta chain features in type 1 diabetes. Assay used: immunoSEQ multiplex PCR; TCRdb lists only in-frame clones, some missing. Of hundreds of thousands of clones listed, roughly an eighth are singletons. Sequenced sample: naive CD4+ T cells from blood. The source is a man aged 18 to 35 with type 1 diabetes. CDR3s include the opening cysteine and the closing phenylalanine or tryptophan. The D gene is left open where the match is weak. For some rows the clone size is stated as once, few or many, or as a class when expanded; others skip it.

d_call clone_size j_call cdr3_length v_call cdr3_aa cdr3_nt
NA few TRBJ2-2 14 TRBV10-3 CASKEGGPTGELFF TGTGCCAGCAAAGAGGGGGGGCCCACCGGGGAGCTGTTTTTT
NA few TRBJ1-2 14 TRBV18 CASSPPSRTDGYTF TGTGCCAGCTCACCACCGTCCAGAACCGATGGCTACACCTTC
NA few TRBJ1-1 15 TRBV11-2 CASSFGSQGSTEAFF TGTGCCAGCAGCTTCGGATCGCAGGGGAGCACTGAAGCTTTCTTT
NA NA TRBJ2-5 14 TRBV30 CAWSAKTSKETQYF TGTGCCTGGAGTGCGAAGACTAGTAAAGAGACCCAGTACTTC
TRBD2 NA TRBJ2-1 15 TRBV5-1 CASSSGTSGGTEQFF TGCGCCAGCAGCTCCGGGACTAGCGGGGGGACAGAGCAGTTCTTC
TRBD1 NA TRBJ2-4 14 TRBV11-2 CASGTELAKNIQYF TGTGCCAGTGGGACAGAGTTAGCCAAAAACATTCAGTACTTC
TRBD1 NA TRBJ1-4 15 TRBV4-1 CASSHPGQGKEKLFF TGCGCCAGCAGCCACCCGGGACAGGGAAAAGAAAAACTGTTTTTT
TRBD2 few TRBJ2-4 14 TRBV19 CASSMTGGTNIQYF TGTGCCAGTAGTATGACGGGAGGGACGAACATTCAGTACTTC
TRBD1 NA TRBJ1-1 16 TRBV18 CASSRNDKGANTEAFF TGTGCCAGCTCACGAAATGATAAGGGGGCGAACACTGAAGCTTTCTTT
NA NA TRBJ2-7 13 TRBV28 CASSLGQLYEQYF TGTGCCAGCAGTTTGGGGCAGCTCTACGAGCAGTACTTC
TRBD2 NA TRBJ2-5 17 TRBV4-1 CASSQVGLTRGQETQYF TGCGCCAGCAGCCAAGTGGGATTGACGCGGGGGCAAGAGACCCAGTACTTC
TRBD2 NA TRBJ2-7 16 TRBV28 CASSLSSVAGSYEQYF TGTGCCAGCAGTTTGTCCTCTGTAGCGGGCTCCTACGAGCAGTACTTC
TRBD1 NA TRBJ2-3 17 TRBV28 CASSLPRGTGGGDTQYF TGTGCCAGCAGTTTACCCCGTGGGACAGGGGGTGGGGATACGCAGTATTTT
NA NA TRBJ2-7 14 TRBV2 CASSEVGGAGEQYF TGTGCCAGCAGTGAAGTAGGAGGAGCGGGCGAGCAGTACTTC
NA NA TRBJ2-2 14 TRBV7-9 CASSPSSNTGELFF TGTGCCAGCAGCCCCTCATCGAACACCGGGGAGCTGTTTTTT
TRBD1 NA TRBJ1-1 14 TRBV27 CASSAQGGRTEAFF TGTGCCAGCAGTGCCCAGGGGGGCCGCACTGAAGCTTTCTTT
TRBD2 few TRBJ2-1 16 TRBV5-1 CASSHEGGLAYNEQFF TGCGCCAGCAGCCACGAAGGGGGACTAGCTTACAATGAGCAGTTCTTC
NA NA TRBJ2-7 16 TRBV5-1 CASSHSGLTDSYEQYF TGCGCCAGCTCCCATTCGGGACTCACCGACTCCTACGAGCAGTACTTC
NA few TRBJ2-4 17 TRBV19 CASSPARPGHRRDIQYF TGTGCCAGTAGTCCCGCCCGCCCGGGACACCGAAGGGACATTCAGTACTTC
NA NA TRBJ2-1 13 TRBV2 CASTPSEAVEQFF TGTGCCAGCACTCCTTCGGAGGCAGTGGAGCAGTTCTTC
TRBD2 few TRBJ2-3 16 TRBV5-1 CASSLAGGGGTDTQYF TGCGCCAGCAGCTTGGCTGGCGGGGGAGGCACAGATACGCAGTATTTT
NA NA TRBJ2-5 13 TRBV6-6 CASSGWEQETQYF TGTGCCAGCAGTGGTTGGGAACAAGAGACCCAGTACTTC
NA NA TRBJ1-1 15 TRBV18 CASSPRTAWNTEAFF TGTGCCAGCTCACCGCGGACAGCCTGGAACACTGAAGCTTTCTTT
TRBD1 few TRBJ2-1 15 TRBV7-3 CASSLARDRGNEQFF TGTGCCAGCAGCTTAGCCCGGGACAGGGGGAATGAGCAGTTCTTC
NA NA TRBJ1-1 12 TRBV6-5 CASSHNSPEAFF TGTGCCAGCAGCCACAACTCTCCTGAAGCTTTCTTT
NA few TRBJ1-2 17 TRBV2 CANSAGISGGSHYGYTF TGTGCCAACAGCGCTGGGATATCGGGGGGGTCCCACTATGGCTACACCTTC